These T cell receptor beta chains were read from a single sample in a study of identical twins. From the 5' RACE reads, TCRdb called clonotypes with MiXCR, one entry per CDR3 protein. The sample shows 1.5 million to 2 million distinct CDR3 sequences, about 31% of them seen only once. Sequencing used cord blood. These receptors all stem from a newborn girl in good health. The CDR3 runs from the conserved cysteine through the conserved F or W.

TRBJ2-2	TRBV27	CASSSLDTGELFF
.	TRBV6-5	CASRDLTGGFEQYF
TRBJ2-7	TRBV20-1	CSARGRVGYEQYF
TRBJ2-2	TRBV7-7	CASSLGMNTGELFF
TRBJ2-5	TRBV5-5	CASSLEARPFETQYF
TRBJ1-1	TRBV20-1	CSARAGGSGTEAFF
TRBJ1-2	TRBV6-1	CASSEALRANYGYTF
TRBJ2-1	TRBV20-1	CSAPRYSSYNEQFF
TRBJ2-1	TRBV2	CASSVGLAGGSAFF
TRBJ1-4	TRBV15	CATSRETTTNEKLFF
TRBJ1-2	TRBV28	CASSPPMGQGSYGYTF
TRBJ2-1	TRBV12-3/TRBV12-4	CASSLERGGQFF
TRBJ1-2	TRBV28	CASSPAGQGRNYGYTF
TRBJ2-1	TRBV20-1	CSPSGTSKGGNEQFF
TRBJ1-1	TRBV6-5	CASSSGAAMNTEAFF
TRBJ2-5	TRBV28	CASSALGGSVQETQYF
TRBJ2-1	TRBV10-1	CASSGQGKGEQFF
TRBJ2-1	TRBV12-3/TRBV12-4	CASSFWARSYNEQFF
TRBJ2-1	TRBV20-1	CSAPRQGANEQFF
TRBJ1-5	TRBV6-5	CASSYGGRDDQPQHF
TRBJ2-1	TRBV7-9	CASSLGTGGEDNEQFF
TRBJ2-3	TRBV27	CASSLTGRTTDTQYF
TRBJ1-2	TRBV25-1	CASSVTVHSGYTF